Listed below are T cell receptor beta chains from one sample, sequenced in a study of cytomegalovirus exposure and HLA in healthy donors. Sequenced by immunoSEQ multiplex PCR; TCRdb stores in-frame clones only, minus some. Here the sample spans around 140,000 clones, over 75% being singletons. The source material was PBMCs. These receptors were collected from a man aged 50-60 years in good health and CMV-seronegative. CDR3s leave out the opening cysteine and the closing phenylalanine or tryptophan.

CDR3 length	V gene	J gene	CDR3 protein
14	TRBV27	TRBJ1-2	ASSLTGQVANYGYT
12	TRBV7-8	TRBJ2-7	ASSLEWRSYEQY
11	TRBV30	TRBJ1-5	AWSVLGGGPQH
14	TRBV2	TRBJ1-4	ASRRDRGLIDEKLF
9	TRBV19	TRBJ1-4	ASRYNEKLF
12	TRBV29-1	TRBJ1-4	SASPQGAREKLF
12	TRBV6-5	TRBJ2-7	ASSYRGPPYEQY
15	TRBV7-6	TRBJ2-1	ASSRQAIAGVGNEQF
12	TRBV19	TRBJ1-6	ASSGRDTLSPLH
12	TRBV10-2	TRBJ2-3	ASPAGATTDTQY
12	TRBV9	TRBJ1-1	ASSVSTGGTEAF
13	TRBV6-1	TRBJ2-5	ASSEAHGRGETQY
11	TRBV6-1	TRBJ2-5	ASSGQHQETQY
16	TRBV30	TRBJ1-3	AWSVPGRTASSGNTIY
14	TRBV12-5	TRBJ1-5	ASGSGQGAVNQPQH
13	TRBV25-1	TRBJ1-5	ASNSHQGASQPQH